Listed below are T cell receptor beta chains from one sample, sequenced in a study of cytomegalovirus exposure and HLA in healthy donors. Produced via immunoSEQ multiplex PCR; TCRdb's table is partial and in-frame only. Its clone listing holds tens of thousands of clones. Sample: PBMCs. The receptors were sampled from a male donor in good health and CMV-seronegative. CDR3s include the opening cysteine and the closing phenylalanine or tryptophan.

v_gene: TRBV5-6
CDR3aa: CASSPVGGRISGANVLTF

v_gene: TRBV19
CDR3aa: CASSRGGTGVGYTF

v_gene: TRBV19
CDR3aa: CASKRQGQGNMNTEAFF

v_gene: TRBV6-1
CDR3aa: CASSENLGGGSTDTQYF

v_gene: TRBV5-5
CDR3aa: CASSLDIQGYFEKLFF

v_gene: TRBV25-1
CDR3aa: CASSGSSGILTDTQYF

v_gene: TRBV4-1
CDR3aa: CASSLGSILNEQFF

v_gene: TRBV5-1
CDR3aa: CASSLARGGTMNTEAFF

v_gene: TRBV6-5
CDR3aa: CASRSGGAGNTEAFF

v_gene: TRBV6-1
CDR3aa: CASSELSGQGAWETQYF

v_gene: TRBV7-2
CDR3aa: CASNPPGNNYNEQFF

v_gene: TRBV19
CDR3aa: CASSSDRSLNQPQHF

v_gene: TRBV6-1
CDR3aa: CASNGRTGREKLFF

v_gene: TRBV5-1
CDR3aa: CASTSGSTDTGELFF

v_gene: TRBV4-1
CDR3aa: CASSLETSQPQHF

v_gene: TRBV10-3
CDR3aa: CAVGGLNEKLFF

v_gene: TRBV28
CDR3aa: CASTYRGLLAKNIQYF

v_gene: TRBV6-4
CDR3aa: CASSPQGNYGYTF

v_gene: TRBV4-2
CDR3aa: CASSQSGNYGYTF

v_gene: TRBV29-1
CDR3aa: CSAWNRGGNTGELFF

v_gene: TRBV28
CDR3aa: CAICPGYYEQYF

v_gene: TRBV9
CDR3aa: CASSVEGAGNTEAFF

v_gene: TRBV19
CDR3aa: CASRSRGEKLFF

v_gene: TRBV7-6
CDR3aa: CASQPTGGAMNTEAFF

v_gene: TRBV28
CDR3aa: CASRGTGGGNQPQHF

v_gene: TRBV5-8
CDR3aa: CASSLGQGENQPQHF

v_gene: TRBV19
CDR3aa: CASSLLDRQNTGELFF

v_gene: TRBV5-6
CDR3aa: CASSPYGNTIYF

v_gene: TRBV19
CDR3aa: CASLGARSSGNTIYF

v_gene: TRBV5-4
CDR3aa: CASSFLAGGETQYF

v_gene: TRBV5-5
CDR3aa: CASSPTPGDTQYF

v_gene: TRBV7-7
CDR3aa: CASSFTSGETDTQYF

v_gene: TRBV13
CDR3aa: CASSLDVQDTEAFF

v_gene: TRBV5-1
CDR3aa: CASSLSGVSTDTQYF

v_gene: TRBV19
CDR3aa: CASSGSNYGYTF

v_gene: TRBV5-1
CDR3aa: CASSFGYTGELFF

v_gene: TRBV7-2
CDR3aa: CASSLRGGLGTEAFF

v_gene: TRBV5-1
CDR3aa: CASSAGLAWNADTQYF

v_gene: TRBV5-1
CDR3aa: CASSKGDPPGEQYF

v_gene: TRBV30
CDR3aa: CAFRDYYEQYF

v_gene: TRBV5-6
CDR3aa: CASSLGERATNEKLFF

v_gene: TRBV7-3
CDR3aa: CASSPHHGRNYEQYF

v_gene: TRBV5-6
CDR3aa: CASSLPTSGGNTGELFF

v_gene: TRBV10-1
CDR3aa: CASSDAAIQETQYF

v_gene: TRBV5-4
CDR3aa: CASSGTPLRGEQYF

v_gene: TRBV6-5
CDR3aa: CASSDRGGNEQYF

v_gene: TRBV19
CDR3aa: CASSIGPRGYEQYF

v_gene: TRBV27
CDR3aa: CASSSGSHGYTF

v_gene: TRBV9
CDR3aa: CASSVQGVNNEKLFF

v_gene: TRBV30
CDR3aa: CAWSVRTGGGTDTQYF

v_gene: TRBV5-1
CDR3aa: CASSLEGRNEKLFF

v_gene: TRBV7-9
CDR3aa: CASSSGQGGYTF

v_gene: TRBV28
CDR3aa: CASSFSVYEQYF

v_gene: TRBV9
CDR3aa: CASSATGAKNIQYF